These 21 T cell receptor beta chains were sequenced from one sample in a study of cytomegalovirus exposure and HLA in healthy donors. The PCR made use of 60 Vbeta and 13 Jbeta primers. Clones were read by immunoSEQ multiplex PCR, and TCRdb kept only the in-frame ones, dropping some. The sample contains about 230,000 clones, approximately 84% of which appear only once. Sequencing input: PBMCs. Receptor source: a woman in her thirties or forties in good health and CMV-seronegative.

The CDR3 DNA reads as TGTGCCAGCACCGGGGTGGAGCAGCCCCAGCATTTT. Protein sequence: CASTGVEQPQHF. The gene calls are TRBV6-1 and TRBJ1-5; D gene unclear. The CDR3 spans 12 residues. Germline V CDR1 and CDR2: MNHNS, SASEGT. The V and J ends lost 7 bases and 7 bases respectively, with 11 bases between them.

The chain couples TRBV6-1 to TRBJ1-1; TRBD1 aligns across 10 bases. CDR1 is MNHNS and CDR2 is SASEGT in the germline V gene. The CDR3 totals 13 residues. J lost 4 bases, V lost 7 bases, and 3 bases had no gene match. The CDR3 sequence is CASTGQGLTEAFF. The CDR3, as DNA: TGTGCCAGCACGGGACAGGGGCTCACTGAAGCTTTCTTT.

The chain employs TRBV6-6 and TRBJ2-1; D perhaps matches TRBD2 (5 bases). The V gene lost 7 bases and the J gene lost 11 bases, with 18 bases spanning the gap. Germline V gives CDR1 MNHNY, CDR2 SVGAGI (reference sequence). The CDR3 consists of 13 residues. Here the CDR3 reads CASTPRGLGQQFF. The CDR3 region has the DNA TGTGCCAGCACCCCTAGAGGGCTTGGCCAGCAGTTCTTC.

The J gene is TRBJ1-4, the V gene TRBV7-2; no definite D call. V lost 5 bases, J lost 6 bases, and 10 bases lay in between. The CDR3 is 13 amino acids. The V gene's germline CDR1 is SGHTA and CDR2 FQGNSA. CDR3 loop: CASSPGRDEKLFF. As DNA, the CDR3 is TGTGCCAGCAGCCCGGGTCGGGATGAAAAACTGTTTTTT.

The chain carries TRBV14 and TRBJ2-3, with 10 bases identical to TRBD1. CDR1 and CDR2 from the germline V gene are SGHDN and FVKESK. The CDR3 is made up of 16 amino acids. The ends lost 1 base at V and 4 bases at J; junction bases unmatched: 5. The CDR3 spells CASSQVGGQGPDTQYF. The CDR3 region has the DNA TGTGCCAGCAGCCAAGTGGGGGGACAGGGGCCAGATACGCAGTATTTT.

The chain uses TRBV19 and TRBJ1-1, with 8 bases matching TRBD1. The germline V gene has CDR1 LNHDA and CDR2 SQIVND (reference sequence). The CDR3 is 15 amino acids. J gave up 1 base and V 5 bases, and 6 bases lay outside the gene matches. This CDR3 is CASSSRGPQNTEAFF. DNA of the CDR3: TGTGCCAGTAGTTCCAGGGGGCCACAGAACACTGAAGCTTTCTTT.

The chain employs TRBV30 and TRBJ2-7, with D tentatively TRBD2 (6 bases). The CDR3 totals 14 residues. V was clipped by 2 bases and J by 5 bases, with 16 bases between them. Germline CDR1 reads GTSNPN; CDR2 reads SVGIG (reference sequence). CDR3: CAWSYGPERDEQYF. The CDR3 DNA reads as TGTGCCTGGAGTTACGGACCGGAGCGGGACGAGCAGTACTTC.

With respect to this clone: Compared with germline, one end of the junction differs, possibly owing to a read error. V gene TRBV7-7 combines with J gene TRBJ2-7; 9 bases align to TRBD1. The CDR3 runs to 15 residues. The germline V gene has CDR1 SSHAT and CDR2 FNYEAQ (reference sequence). The CDR3 sequence is CASSPMGTGTVEQYF. The CDR3 DNA sequence: TGTGCTAGCAGCCCGATGGGGACAGGGACGGTCGAGCAGTACTTC.

J is TRBJ2-1 and V is TRBV14, with 10 bases identical to TRBD2. From germline, CDR1 is SGHDN and CDR2 FVKESK. J gave up 5 bases and V 2 bases, and 6 bases lay outside the gene matches. The CDR3 is made up of 16 amino acids. This CDR3 is CASSQRPSGGNNEQFF. CDR3 bases: TGTGCCAGCAGCCAACGCCCTAGCGGGGGAAACAATGAGCAGTTCTTC. The whole variable domain, filled in from reference TRBV14 and TRBJ2-1, reads EAGVTQFPSHSVIEKGQTVTLRCDPISGHDNLYWYRRVMGKEIKFLLHFVKESKQDESGMPNNRFLAERTGGTYSTLKVQPAELEDSGVYFCASSQRPSGGNNEQFFGPGTRLTVL.

V and J are TRBV5-1 and TRBJ2-1, with 9 nucleotides matching TRBD1. Germline CDR1 is SGHRS and CDR2 is YFSETQ. The CDR3 has 17 amino acids. J was trimmed by 5 bases and V by 1 base; bases with no gene match: 10. The CDR3: CASSLSTHDRGDNEQFF. In nucleotides, the CDR3 is TGCGCCAGCAGCTTGTCTACGCACGACAGGGGGGACAATGAGCAGTTCTTC. Full variable domain (rest looked up from reference TRBV5-1 and TRBJ2-1): KAGVTQTPRYLIKTRGQQVTLSCSPISGHRSVSWYQQTPGQGLQFLFEYFSETQRNKGNFPGRFSGRQFSNSRSEMNVSTLELGDSALYLCASSLSTHDRGDNEQFFGPGTRLTVL.

The V call is TRBV6-1, the J call TRBJ2-2, with D perhaps matching TRBD1 (6 bases). The germline V gene encodes CDR1 MNHNS and CDR2 SASEGT. Trimming pared 4 bases from V and 3 bases from J, leaving 18 bases between. This CDR3 region has 17 residues. CDR3 bases: TGTGCCAGCAGTGTTGGCAGGGGTATCCTGGACACCGGGGAGCTGTTTTTT. Its protein product is CASSVGRGILDTGELFF.

The chain carries TRBV7-9 and TRBJ2-7, with D possibly being TRBD1 (7 bases). V was trimmed by 7 bases and J by 5 bases, leaving 21 bases between them. Germline loops: CDR1 SEHNR, CDR2 FQNEAQ (reference sequence). This CDR3 comprises 15 residues. This CDR3 reads CASTQRRGQGDEQYF. The CDR3 DNA reads as TGTGCCAGCACCCAGAGGAGGGGCCAGGGGGACGAGCAGTACTTC.

This clone was seen a single time. V and J are TRBV19 and TRBJ1-5; D unresolved. With 2 bases removed from V and 2 bases from J, the gap between germline ends came to 22 bases. Germline CDR1 and CDR2: LNHDA and SQIVND (reference sequence). CDR3 size: 19 residues. The CDR3, as DNA: TGTGCCAGTAGTATACCGGGAACAACCGTCGGTTATGGCAATCAGCCCCAGCATTTT. Translated, it gives CASSIPGTTVGYGNQPQHF.

V is TRBV27 and J is TRBJ2-2; D is uncertain. CDR1 and CDR2 (germline): MNHEY, SMNVEV (reference sequence). V was shortened by 4 bases and J by 3 bases, with 3 bases between the two germline ends. This CDR3 has 12 amino acids. The CDR3 is CASSSYTGELFF. The CDR3 DNA follows: TGTGCCAGCAGTTCCTACACCGGGGAGCTGTTTTTT.

The chain is built from TRBV7-9 and TRBJ2-1, with TRBD2 matching 11 bases. Trimming removed 5 bases from V and 10 bases from J; junction bases left unmatched: 7. The CDR3 sequence is 14 residues long. Germline CDR1 SEHNR, CDR2 FQNEAQ (reference sequence). The CDR3 reads CASSALAGATEQFF. DNA of the CDR3: TGTGCCAGCAGCGCACTAGCGGGGGCCACCGAGCAGTTCTTC.

Notes on this clone: This sample includes further DNA sequences coding for the same CDR3. The rearrangement uses TRBV28 and TRBJ1-5; 7 positions match TRBD1. J lost 5 bases, V lost 3 bases, and 19 bases had no gene match. The CDR3 runs 19 residues. From germline, CDR1 is MDHEN and CDR2 SYDVKM. CDR3 region: CASSFYPYGTGDLDQPQHF. The CDR3 DNA sequence: TGTGCCAGCAGTTTCTACCCATACGGAACAGGGGATCTGGATCAGCCCCAGCATTTT. Filled out from reference TRBV28 and TRBJ1-5, the complete variable domain reads DVKVTQSSRYLVKRTGEKVFLECVQDMDHENMFWYRQDPGLGLRLIYFSYDVKMKEKGDIPEGYSVSREKKERFSLILESASTNQTSMYLCASSFYPYGTGDLDQPQHFGDGTRLSIL.

The CDR3 DNA sequence: TGTGCCAGCAGCTACGAACCCCCAGGGGCCCCATACGAGCAGTACTTC. Its translation is CASSYEPPGAPYEQYF. The V gene is TRBV5-5, the J gene TRBJ2-7, with a possible D match to TRBD1 (6 bases). The CDR3 contains 16 residues. Germline V gene data show CDR1 as SGHKS and CDR2 as YYEKEE (reference sequence). V was pared by 3 bases and J by 4 bases, with 20 bases between. Supplemented by reference TRBV5-5 and TRBJ2-7, the full variable domain reads DAGVTQSPTHLIKTRGQQVTLRCSPISGHKSVSWYQQVLGQGPQFIFQYYEKEERGRGNFPDRFSARQFPNYSSELNVNALLLGDSALYLCASSYEPPGAPYEQYFGPGTRLTVT.

The rearrangement uses TRBV7-2 and TRBJ2-7; 8 bases map to TRBD1. After removal of 0 bases from V and 1 base from J, the junction contained 2 bases not matched to a gene. CDR1 is SGHTA, CDR2 FQGNSA, per germline. The CDR3 is 15 amino acids. The CDR3 DNA follows: TGTGCCAGCAGCTTAGCCGGACAGGGATCCTACGAGCAGTACTTC. Protein product: CASSLAGQGSYEQYF.

The V gene is TRBV5-1, the J gene TRBJ2-7; 8 positions match TRBD2. This CDR3 has 16 residues. Germline V gene sequence: CDR1 SGHRS, CDR2 YFSETQ. The trim removed 4 bases at V and 4 bases at J, leaving 13 bases unmatched. In DNA, the CDR3 is TGCGCCAGCAGCCATCCCCCCGGGGGGGGCTCATACGAGCAGTACTTC. It yields the protein CASSHPPGGGSYEQYF.

This clone was seen a handful of times. The chain recombines TRBV30 with TRBJ1-1; D might be TRBD1 (6 bases). Trimming pared 2 bases from V and 8 bases from J, leaving 15 bases between. CDR3 length equals 13 residues. Germline assignment: CDR1 GTSNPN and CDR2 SVGIG (reference sequence). The CDR3 DNA reads as TGTGCCTGGAGTACCCCCGGGACATACGAAGCTTTCTTT. Translating gives CAWSTPGTYEAFF.

V usage is TRBV5-1 and J usage is TRBJ1-2; D is undetermined. Germline V gene sequence: CDR1 SGHRS, CDR2 YFSETQ. Between the trimmed V and J ends, which lost 0 bases and 0 bases, there was a span of 9 bases. This CDR3 spans 15 amino acids. The CDR3, as DNA: TGCGCCAGCAGCTTGGGGACTGCTGCTAACTATGGCTACACCTTC. It yields the protein CASSLGTAANYGYTF.